The 20 T cell receptor beta chains presented below share a single source sample, sequenced in a study of technical replicates of blood from a few donors. Measured with immunoSEQ multiplex PCR; TCRdb has only the in-frame clones, and not every one. Of about 80,000 clones detected, roughly 85% appear once; the ten largest clones hold approximately 5%. The sequenced material came from PBMCs. The receptors stem from a human donor in good health. Some clones in this sample may be carry-over from other donors' samples.

This clone was found a few times. The rearrangement joins TRBV2 to TRBJ1-2; perhaps TRBD1 as D (6 bases). Per germline, CDR1 SNHLY and CDR2 FYNNEI. The CDR3 totals 15 residues. Trimming removed 5 bases from V and 4 bases from J, with 17 bases in between. The CDR3 reads CASSWEGQVSYGYTF. For the CDR3, the DNA is TGTGCCAGCAGTTGGGAGGGACAAGTTTCCTATGGCTACACCTTC.

The rearrangement links TRBV6-5 to TRBJ2-5, with a weak D call TRBD2 (7 bases). There are 15 residues in the CDR3. Germline CDR1 MNHEY, CDR2 SVGAGI. V lost 2 bases to trimming and J lost 5 bases, with 15 bases between them. CDR3 amino acids: CASSYRGASGETQYF. The CDR3 bases are TGTGCCAGCAGTTACCGGGGGGCCTCCGGTGAGACCCAGTACTTC.

The CDR3 here is CASSDWTGGKQPQHF. The CDR3 nucleotides read TGTGCCAGCAGTGACTGGACAGGGGGGAAACAGCCCCAGCATTTT. The chain carries TRBV6-1 and TRBJ1-5, with TRBD1 identical over 10 bases. V was clipped by 3 bases and J by 7 bases; unmatched bases: 6. The CDR3 extends over 15 amino acids. Germline V gives CDR1 MNHNS, CDR2 SASEGT.

The genes are TRBV29-1 and TRBJ2-2; 7 bases agree with TRBD2. The V gene end was trimmed by 6 bases and the J gene end by 5 bases; junction bases not matched to a gene: 12. Germline V lookup: CDR1 SQVTM, CDR2 ANQGSEA. This CDR3 spans 15 amino acids. CDR3 loop: CSVDPGGVGTGELFF. CDR3 in DNA: TGCAGCGTGGACCCTGGGGGGGTTGGGACCGGGGAGCTGTTTTTT.

The chain employs TRBV12-5 and TRBJ1-3; 7 bases match TRBD1. Trimming cost V 7 bases and J 6 bases; bases outside gene matches: 3. The CDR3 totals 12 residues. CDR1 and CDR2 from the germline V gene are LGHNT and FRNRAP. The CDR3 region is CASVGTVNTIYF. The DNA of the CDR3 is TGTGCTAGTGTAGGGACAGTAAACACCATATATTTT.

This chain connects TRBV2 to TRBJ2-5; D gene uncertain. This CDR3 is built from 12 residues. CDR1 is SNHLY and CDR2 is FYNNEI in the germline V gene. V lost 7 bases to trimming and J lost 5 bases, with 11 bases between them. In DNA, the CDR3 is TGTGCCAGCACCCGATCCGGGGAGACCCAGTACTTC. This encodes CASTRSGETQYF.

V gene TRBV6-6 combines with J gene TRBJ1-3; the D is unclear. This CDR3 has 14 residues. With 6 bases removed from V and 7 bases from J, the gap between germline ends came to 16 bases. CDR1 and CDR2 from the germline V gene are MNHNY and SVGAGI (reference sequence). CDR3 nucleotides: TGTGCCAGCAGCCAGACTTCTCAAAGCAACACCATATATTTT. Translated, it gives CASSQTSQSNTIYF.

This sequence joins TRBV7-3 and TRBJ2-2; D is perhaps TRBD2 (5 bases). Germline CDR1 is SGHTA and CDR2 is FQGTGA. This CDR3 has 14 residues. The V gene lost 8 bases and the J gene lost 0 bases, with 10 bases spanning the gap. The DNA for the CDR3 is TGTGCCAGCCGCCCCGGGGCGAACACCGGGGAGCTGTTTTTT. Translation gives CASRPGANTGELFF. Using reference TRBV7-3 and TRBJ2-2 for the parts outside the CDR3, the full variable domain is GAGVSQTPSNKVTEKGKYVELRCDPISGHTALYWYRQSLGQGPEFLIYFQGTGAADDSGLPNDRFFAVRPEGSVSTLKIQRTERGDSAVYLCASRPGANTGELFFGEGSRLTVL.

The V call is TRBV2, the J call TRBJ2-7; possibly TRBD1 for D (7 bases). This CDR3 region has 15 residues. From germline, CDR1 is SNHLY and CDR2 FYNNEI. CDR3 protein: CAAKLGGGATYEQYF. CDR3 in DNA: TGTGCAGCCAAATTAGGGGGCGGGGCCACCTACGAGCAGTACTTC.

This clone was recorded once. The gene calls are TRBV6-1 and TRBJ1-5; the D gene is possibly TRBD1 (5 bases). Germline V gives CDR1 MNHNS, CDR2 SASEGT. The V gene lost 0 bases and the J gene lost 7 bases, with 7 bases spanning the gap. This CDR3 spans 13 amino acids. The CDR3 sequence is CASSEARGQPQHF. The CDR3, as DNA: TGTGCCAGCAGTGAAGCGCGGGGGCAGCCCCAGCATTTT.

This chain connects TRBV5-4 to TRBJ2-7; TRBD2 might be the D (6 bases). The CDR3 runs 15 residues. V was shortened by 0 bases and J by 1 base, with 11 bases between the two germline ends. The germline gives CDR1 SGHNT, CDR2 YYREEE (reference sequence). In DNA, the CDR3 is TGTGCCAGCAGCTTGGCGGGGCGGGGTTCCTACGAGCAGTACTTC. This gives the protein CASSLAGRGSYEQYF.

The V gene is TRBV7-3, the J gene TRBJ2-2; possibly TRBD1 for D (6 bases). The CDR3 loop spans 14 amino acids. Deletions cut 5 bases from V and 3 bases from J, with 10 bases between. In germline, CDR1 is SGHTA, CDR2 FQGTGA. The DNA for the CDR3 is TGTGCCAGCAGCCCCCCAGGGGACACCGGGGAGCTGTTTTTT. This encodes CASSPPGDTGELFF.

CDR3 protein: CATSRDLASYEQYF. The CDR3 DNA reads as TGTGCCACCAGCAGAGATCTAGCCTCCTACGAGCAGTACTTC. This chain connects TRBV15 to TRBJ2-7; possibly TRBD2 for D (5 bases). The CDR3 is 14 residues long. Germline V gives CDR1 LNHNV, CDR2 YYDKDF (reference sequence). Trimming left V 0 bases short and J 0 bases short, with 6 bases between.

This chain joins TRBV2 and TRBJ2-2; 7 bases agree with TRBD1. Germline CDR1 reads SNHLY; CDR2 reads FYNNEI. The CDR3 covers 14 residues. The junction had 9 bases not matched to a gene; V was cut back by 9 bases and J by 5 bases. The CDR3 loop is CASRTGARTGELFF. The CDR3 DNA sequence: TGTGCCAGTAGAACAGGGGCGAGAACCGGGGAGCTGTTTTTT.

This clone was recorded only once. The chain recombines TRBV6-1 with TRBJ2-2, with D possibly being TRBD1 (5 bases). Germline CDR1 reads MNHNS; CDR2 reads SASEGT. The CDR3 loop spans 13 amino acids. Trimming took off 7 bases at V and 1 base at J, with 7 bases between the two ends. CDR3 in DNA: TGTGCCAGCATAGACAGGAACACCGGGGAGCTGTTTTTT. Encoded protein: CASIDRNTGELFF.

The table lists this clone with a count of one. This chain links TRBV5-1 with TRBJ2-7; maybe TRBD1 (6 bases). Germline assignment: CDR1 SGHRS and CDR2 YFSETQ. V was trimmed by 2 bases and J by 5 bases, leaving 20 bases between them. The CDR3 runs 16 residues. The CDR3 spells CASSLYRDRRRNEQYF. As DNA, the CDR3 is TGCGCCAGCAGCTTATACAGGGACCGTAGAAGGAACGAGCAGTACTTC.

V and J are TRBV4-1 and TRBJ1-1, with 7 bases lining up with TRBD1. Germline values: CDR1 MGHRA, CDR2 YSYEKL. V was clipped by 1 base and J by 5 bases; unmatched bases: 7. This CDR3 contains 15 residues. The CDR3 region has the DNA TGCGCCAGCAGCCAAGGCCCAGGGGGATGGACTGAAGCTTTCTTT. Translating gives CASSQGPGGWTEAFF.

V gene TRBV7-9 combines with J gene TRBJ1-2; 11 bases line up with TRBD1. CDR3 length equals 15 residues. Germline loops: CDR1 SEHNR, CDR2 FQNEAQ (reference sequence). Trimming took 4 bases from V and 3 from J; bases not matched to a gene: 4. The CDR3 coding sequence is TGTGCCAGCAGCTCTCGGACAGGGGGCCACTATGGCTACACCTTC. This gives the protein CASSSRTGGHYGYTF.

The J gene is TRBJ1-4, the V gene TRBV5-1; 7 bases are a match to TRBD1. CDR1 and CDR2 from the germline V gene are SGHRS and YFSETQ. Germline trimming cut 3 bases from V and 2 bases from J; bases unmatched to any gene: 1. The length of the CDR3 is 14 residues. The CDR3 DNA reads TGCGCCAGCAGCTCGACAGGGACTAATGAAAAACTGTTTTTT. Its translation: CASSSTGTNEKLFF.

This rearrangement joins TRBV19 to TRBJ1-2; a weak D match, TRBD1 (5 bases). Germline lookup yields CDR1 LNHDA and CDR2 SQIVND (reference sequence). Trimming removed 6 bases from V and 3 bases from J, with 11 bases in between. The CDR3 runs 13 residues. The CDR3 sequence is CASRRRADYGYTF. In DNA form, the CDR3 reads TGTGCCAGTAGACGCAGGGCGGACTATGGCTACACCTTC.